This note documents a single T cell receptor (beta chain) sequence. Its antigen is unidentified. These data are taken from a study of T-cell memory formation after mild COVID-19. After 5'RACE with constant-segment primers, TCR alpha and TCR beta cDNA libraries carrying sample barcodes and UMIs were obtained. MiXCR was run by TCRdb on the 5' RACE reads, yielding one entry per CDR3 protein. This table has about 90,000 distinct CDR3 sequences, roughly 15% appearing once. Findings and limits, study-wide: Day 15 to 85 contractors were CD4/CD8 balanced; later expanders leaned CD4+. Clones from the second wave (peaking day 37) had unconfirmed SARS-CoV-2 specificity.

This CDR3 contains 15 residues. CDR1 is LGHNT and CDR2 is FRNRAP in the germline V gene. The V and J ends lost 8 bases and 3 bases, in that order; junction bases with no gene match: 8. The receptor was derived from a man younger than 30 who had mild COVID-19 (a few samples of this study predate the infection). Cell type and time point are not known. Sequenced input: PBMCs or a T cell subset sorted from them (not recorded which). The chain combines TRBV12-5 with TRBJ2-3, with TRBD2 identical over 10 bases. The chain's CDR3 is CASLFSGGYTDTQYF. The CDR3 nucleotides read TGTGCTAGTCTTTTTAGCGGGGGGTATACAGATACGCAGTATTTT.